This is a list of T cell receptor beta chains from one sample in a study of T cell responses to AZD1222 COVID-19 vaccine. Profiled with immunoSEQ multiplex PCR; TCRdb holds only in-frame clones, not every one. The sample carries 170,000 or so clones, 90% recorded once. The sample consisted of peripheral blood, taken on day 0 of AZD1222 vaccination. The receptor source for this set is an adult in good health. Both conserved end residues are part of each CDR3. Fields, in order: D gene, J gene, clone size, V gene, CDR3 protein, CDR3 DNA. A D gene is named only where the DNA matches it firmly. Some rows mark clone size as missing; the rest say once, few, many or name a class of expanded clone.

D: TRBD1
J: TRBJ1-2
size: .
V: TRBV7-9
CDR3: CASSQGQGDGYTF
DNA: TGTGCCAGCAGCCAAGGACAGGGGGATGGCTACACCTTC

D: .
J: TRBJ2-7
size: .
V: TRBV7-2
CDR3: CASSRPGAYEQYF
DNA: TGTGCCAGCAGCCGGCCCGGCGCCTACGAGCAGTACTTC

D: .
J: TRBJ1-6
size: .
V: TRBV7-3
CDR3: CASSLGGGQNSPLHF
DNA: TGTGCCAGCAGCCTAGGCGGCGGTCAAAATTCACCCCTCCACTTT

D: .
J: TRBJ2-5
size: .
V: TRBV5-4
CDR3: CASSLSSPETQYF
DNA: TGTGCCAGCAGCTTGTCTAGTCCCGAGACCCAGTACTTC

D: .
J: TRBJ1-1
size: once
V: TRBV4-3
CDR3: CASSQGQVGFYAEAFF
DNA: TGCGCCAGCAGCCAAGGACAGGTCGGGTTTTACGCTGAAGCTTTCTTT

D: .
J: TRBJ1-2
size: .
V: TRBV6-6
CDR3: CASSPRSVGAGPYGYTF
DNA: TGTGCCAGCAGTCCCAGGTCGGTGGGGGCGGGGCCCTATGGCTACACCTTC

D: TRBD2
J: TRBJ2-7
size: .
V: TRBV6-2/TRBV6-3
CDR3: CASSSPSGGYEQYF
DNA: TGTGCCAGCAGTTCCCCTAGCGGGGGTTACGAGCAGTACTTC

D: .
J: TRBJ1-6
size: .
V: TRBV6-4
CDR3: CASSDPRFYNSPLHF
DNA: TGTGCCAGCAGTGACCCTAGATTCTATAATTCACCCCTCCACTTT

D: .
J: TRBJ2-7
size: .
V: TRBV6-2/TRBV6-3
CDR3: CASSYAEEQYF
DNA: TGTGCCAGCAGTTACGCGGAAGAGCAGTACTTC

D: .
J: TRBJ2-7
size: .
V: TRBV19
CDR3: CASSPMIGKSYEQYF
DNA: TGTGCCAGTAGCCCCATGATCGGCAAATCCTACGAGCAGTACTTC

D: .
J: TRBJ1-1
size: .
V: TRBV7-2
CDR3: CASSLQDRGAFF
DNA: TGTGCCAGCAGCTTACAAGACAGAGGAGCTTTCTTT

D: TRBD2
J: TRBJ2-1
size: .
V: TRBV7-9
CDR3: CASTRGGGGDEQFF
DNA: TGTGCCAGCACCCGTGGGGGGGGAGGCGATGAGCAGTTCTTC

D: .
J: TRBJ2-1
size: .
V: TRBV20-1
CDR3: CSAGVSEQFF
DNA: TGCAGTGCGGGGGTGAGTGAGCAGTTCTTC

D: .
J: TRBJ2-5
size: .
V: TRBV2
CDR3: CASSPEKGGAETQYF
DNA: TGTGCCAGCAGCCCAGAGAAAGGGGGTGCGGAGACCCAGTACTTC

D: .
J: TRBJ2-2
size: .
V: TRBV7-6
CDR3: CASSLDLVGTGELFF
DNA: TGTGCCAGCAGCTTAGATCTGGTTGGCACCGGGGAGCTGTTTTTT

D: .
J: TRBJ2-7
size: .
V: TRBV6-5
CDR3: CASSYSGGTLYEQYF
DNA: TGTGCCAGCAGTTACTCGGGTGGCACGTTGTACGAGCAGTACTTC

D: .
J: TRBJ2-2
size: .
V: TRBV30
CDR3: CAWRSGQPNTGELFF
DNA: TGTGCCTGGAGATCCGGACAGCCCAACACCGGGGAGCTGTTTTTT

D: TRBD1
J: TRBJ1-1
size: .
V: TRBV7-9
CDR3: CASRDPGQGAWNTEAFF
DNA: TGTGCCAGCAGAGACCCGGGACAGGGGGCTTGGAACACTGAAGCTTTCTTT

D: TRBD1
J: TRBJ2-5
size: once
V: TRBV4-1
CDR3: CASSQTGETQYF
DNA: TGCGCCAGCAGCCAGACAGGGGAGACCCAGTACTTC

D: .
J: TRBJ2-2
size: .
V: TRBV4-3
CDR3: CASSQDSVFGELFF
DNA: TGCGCCAGCAGCCAAGATAGTGTTTTCGGGGAGCTGTTTTTT

D: .
J: TRBJ2-5
size: once
V: TRBV6-5
CDR3: CASKLRDTEETQYF
DNA: TGTGCCAGCAAGCTCCGGGACACCGAAGAGACCCAGTACTTC

D: .
J: TRBJ2-5
size: .
V: TRBV6-2/TRBV6-3
CDR3: CASSYREKETQYF
DNA: TGTGCCAGCAGTTACCGGGAGAAAGAGACCCAGTACTTC

D: TRBD1
J: TRBJ1-1
size: .
V: TRBV12-3/TRBV12-4
CDR3: CASSYRGETEAFF
DNA: TGTGCCAGCAGTTACAGGGGGGAGACTGAAGCTTTCTTT

D: .
J: TRBJ1-2
size: once
V: TRBV18
CDR3: CASSSTGADYGYTF
DNA: TGTGCCAGCTCCTCTACGGGGGCGGACTATGGCTACACCTTC

D: TRBD1
J: TRBJ1-3
size: .
V: TRBV7-8
CDR3: CASSTGQGPGNTIYF
DNA: TGTGCCAGCAGCACAGGACAGGGCCCTGGAAACACCATATATTTT

D: .
J: TRBJ1-6
size: .
V: TRBV2
CDR3: CASSEERGGSPLHF
DNA: TGTGCCAGCAGTGAAGAGAGGGGAGGTTCACCCCTCCACTTT

D: TRBD2
J: TRBJ2-7
size: few
V: TRBV9
CDR3: CASSEAGRGNYEQYF
DNA: TGTGCCAGCAGCGAGGCCGGGCGGGGGAATTACGAGCAGTACTTC

D: TRBD1
J: TRBJ1-3
size: .
V: TRBV9
CDR3: CASRQGQGIGNTIYF
DNA: TGTGCCAGCAGACAGGGACAGGGGATTGGAAACACCATATATTTT

D: .
J: TRBJ2-1
size: many
V: TRBV29-1
CDR3: CSALEGEQFF
DNA: TGCAGCGCCTTAGAGGGTGAGCAGTTCTTC

D: .
J: TRBJ1-2
size: few
V: TRBV14
CDR3: CASSQGGSGGYTF
DNA: TGTGCCAGCAGCCAAGGAGGGTCGGGTGGCTACACCTTC

D: .
J: TRBJ1-3
size: .
V: TRBV2
CDR3: CASSPRTSSGNTIYF
DNA: TGTGCCAGCAGTCCGCGGACAAGCTCTGGAAACACCATATATTTT

D: .
J: TRBJ1-6
size: .
V: TRBV5-8
CDR3: CASGWGGARFNSPLHF
DNA: TGTGCCAGCGGCTGGGGTGGGGCGAGATTTAATTCACCCCTCCACTTT

D: .
J: TRBJ2-7
size: few
V: TRBV6-5
CDR3: CASSSGLLEQYF
DNA: TGTGCCAGCAGTTCGGGACTCCTCGAGCAGTACTTC

D: .
J: TRBJ2-7
size: .
V: TRBV3-1/TRBV3-2
CDR3: CASSYPGHTAYEQYF
DNA: TGTGCCAGCAGCTACCCGGGACATACCGCCTACGAGCAGTACTTC

D: .
J: TRBJ1-1
size: .
V: TRBV6-2/TRBV6-3
CDR3: CASSLQGWNTEAFF
DNA: TGTGCCAGCAGTCTTCAGGGGTGGAACACTGAAGCTTTCTTT

D: TRBD1
J: TRBJ2-5
size: .
V: TRBV10-3
CDR3: CAISDRDRKETQYF
DNA: TGTGCCATCAGTGATCGGGACAGAAAAGAGACCCAGTACTTC

D: .
J: TRBJ2-7
size: few
V: TRBV6-5
CDR3: CASSRPLSEQYF
DNA: TGTGCCAGCAGTCGTCCCTTGAGCGAGCAGTACTTC

D: TRBD1
J: TRBJ1-3
size: once
V: TRBV4-1
CDR3: CASSQDRFPGNTIYF
DNA: TGCGCCAGCAGCCAGGACAGGTTTCCAGGAAACACCATATATTTT

D: TRBD2
J: TRBJ2-3
size: .
V: TRBV7-2
CDR3: CASSLVFLAGNTDTQYF
DNA: TGTGCCAGCAGCTTAGTGTTCTTAGCGGGGAACACAGATACGCAGTATTTT

D: .
J: TRBJ1-1
size: .
V: TRBV5-6
CDR3: CASSLVADEAFF
DNA: TGTGCCAGCAGCTTGGTGGCAGATGAAGCTTTCTTT

D: .
J: TRBJ1-1
size: .
V: TRBV5-5
CDR3: CASSFRGTGFSLNTEAFF
DNA: TGTGCCAGCAGCTTTAGGGGAACAGGGTTTTCGTTGAACACTGAAGCTTTCTTT

D: .
J: TRBJ2-7
size: once
V: TRBV5-1
CDR3: CASRSGDGPYEQYF
DNA: TGCGCCAGCAGAAGTGGGGACGGCCCCTACGAGCAGTACTTC